This entry describes one T cell receptor (beta chain). This clone was recorded a few times. The clone's antigen remains unknown. Nothing much larger sits one base from this clone, and base qualities are not available. The entry originates in a study of cytomegalovirus exposure and HLA in healthy donors (dated by TCRdb to about 2017). Turning to the overall study: According to an earlier analysis of 550 to 750 of the donors, about 179 million T cells yielded over 90 million unique TCR beta sequences and more than 250 Gb of sequence data. Approximately 300 gigabases of sequencing data and approximately 92 million unique TCR sequences made up an early release that covered nearly 650 HLA-typed donors. The genetic ancestry cluster associated with self-reported Caucasian donors included 81% of the approximately 400 genotyped donors. The study was designed to test whether signatures of past pathogen exposure could be identified by cataloging public T cell receptors. The study used immunosequencing to profile the T cell repertoires of about 670 subjects and linked those repertoires to cytomegalovirus serostatus. A separate validation cohort of roughly 130 different subjects was used in addition to the roughly 700-subject first cohort. High-throughput TCR immunosequencing, statistical association of individual TCRs with disease status, and machine learning were combined to predict cytomegalovirus infection status. To study patterns of TCR occurrence, a later analysis re-analyzed previously published TCR beta repertoires from 700 or so donors and added high-resolution HLA genotyping. Rather than drawing on any new phenotypic data, the later analysis identified candidate immune exposures from TCR beta sequences and the way those sequences occurred across donors. An earlier analysis of 587 of the donors used high-throughput TCR beta sequencing to judge whether each TCR beta V gene segment behaved as functional or pseudogenic. Alongside the repertoire data, information on donor age, sex, ethnicity and CMV serostatus was compiled. Genome-wide SNP genotypes for about 55% of the roughly 670 donors were used in a later genetic analysis, which treated that subset as a discovery cohort. Every discovery cohort repertoire had been produced on one sequencing platform. Both class I and class II loci were covered by HLA typing, at four-digit resolution. Typing coverage differed by locus: A, B, C, DRB1 and DQB1 were typed in about 620-640 donors, DQA1 in 500 to 550, DPA1 in some 600, and DPB1 in just under 480. Four or five DR-DQ haplotypes were handled as single units for association and clustering, since linkage in the cohort was strong. Among some 400 genotyped donors of the cohort, an average of approximately 240,000 unique TCR beta nucleotide sequences were sequenced per donor, about a sixth of them non-productive.

Library preparation employed the immunoSEQ multiplex PCR assay. The multiplex PCR relied on a mix of 60 forward primers for TCR Vbeta segments and 13 reverse primers for TCR Jbeta segments. A multiplex PCR assay on genomic DNA amplified the CDR3 region of rearranged TCR beta genes. The amplified TCR beta libraries were sequenced on the Illumina HiSeq System as 87-base-pair reads. The original pipeline was this. Across the roughly 670 repertoires, a later analysis counted 80 million or so unique TCR beta chains, approximately 10 million of which were shared by at least two donors. Raw reads were error-corrected and collapsed into unique sequences with a nearest-neighbor algorithm that merged closely related sequences to remove PCR and sequencing errors. Alignment of CDR3 sequences to IMGT reference sequences was used to assign V, D and J gene segments. Each retained sequence needed at least a six-nucleotide match to both a V gene segment and a J gene segment. Rearrangements were classified as productive when the CDR3 lacked stop codons and remained in frame with V and J, and all other rearrangements were classified as non-productive. CDR3 was defined according to IMGT convention as the region running from the second conserved V-encoded cysteine to the conserved J-encoded phenylalanine. In an earlier analysis of around 600 of the donors, sequences lacking an unambiguous match to a single V gene segment were excluded. An earlier analysis of a few hundred of the donors called V segments functional above 56.7% productive rearrangements and segregating when the between-donor standard deviation exceeded 5%. A statistical classification framework was developed to diagnose cytomegalovirus status using the catalog of TCR beta chain sequences. In a later analysis, V and J genes were assigned by comparing TCR nucleotide sequences against IMGT/GENE-DB human TR gene sequences. In a later analysis, CDR3 sequences and most-parsimonious VDJ recombination scenarios were assigned using the TCRdist pipeline. In a later analysis, each TCR beta chain was defined by its CDR3 amino acid sequence together with its V-gene family, and reads without a unique V-gene family were excluded. In a later analysis, fewer than 650 highly shared, low-generation-probability nucleotide sequences were removed to address suspected cross-contamination and a sequencing artifact. For each public chain, a later analysis derived a clonal expansion index from normalized ranks of inferred template counts within each repertoire. In a later analysis, generation probabilities were computed with a VDJ recombination model fitted to out-of-frame rearrangements, and the resulting probabilities were checked against IGoR. In a later analysis, TCR-TCR, TCR-HLA and TCR-CMV co-occurrence was scored with hypergeometric tests, and a repertoire-size bias correction was applied to TCR pairs. In a later analysis, false discovery rates were estimated by permuting HLA or CMV assignments 20 times. In a later analysis, co-occurring TCRs were grouped using DBSCAN, and TCRdist sequence similarity was added for clustering within HLA-allele-positive subsets. Repertoires with fewer than 30,000 or more than 120,000 public chains, plus five repertoires with anomalous nucleotide sharing, were excluded from co-occurrence clustering. Imported from immuneACCESS, the table was reduced by TCRdb to in-frame sequences with V and J called. These copies leave out some clones; in studies compared against another copy, an unresolved V gene accounts for under half, and the cause of the remainder is not known. Clonal size and the V and J genes are those of that table, whereas D and trimming came from the DNA. The sample table lists 90,000 to 100,000 clones, around 67% of them with a count of one. The ten largest make up about 1.7% of the sample.

The cohort was made up of 666 healthy bone marrow donors. At the time of sampling, every cohort member was nominally healthy, though immune exposures that went unrecorded were likely present. The donor was CMV seronegative and was included in the group of about 350 seronegative cohort members. Each donor provided a peripheral blood sample, and peripheral blood mononuclear cells were used for TCR beta sequencing. The Qiagen DNeasy Blood Extraction Kit was used to extract genomic DNA from the blood cell samples. General findings and caveats noted by the study authors: For the cohort, immune exposure information was limited to CMV serostatus. Sequencing depth was assumed to be roughly uniform across donors in the presence/absence analyses, though that assumption may not hold. Most CMV-associated TCR beta chains appeared to be HLA-restricted in a later analysis, and the HLA associations seemed to be driven largely by CMV exposure. In vitro tests confirmed that a few of the cytomegalovirus-associated TCR beta chains recognize cytomegalovirus antigens. A later analysis found that TCR association rates varied across HLA loci, with DRB1 alleles showing the most associated TCRs and HLA-C alleles the fewest. A group of highly shared sequence variants was considered likely to be a technical artifact of the sequencing pipeline. The earlier analysis of about 600 of the donors excluded roughly 17 rarely observed V segments, including chromosome 9 orphons, because counts were too low. The cohort was sequenced for TCR beta chains only, and without alpha or paired-chain data the features that could be detected were limited. Specific HLA alleles were associated with 15,000 to 20,000 TCR beta sequences at a false discovery rate of 0.05 in a later analysis. In an earlier analysis of approximately 600 of the donors, most TCR beta V segments were observed in productive rearrangements about 90% or about 30% of the time, broadly matching IMGT annotations. V-gene and J-gene trimming of TCR beta chains was associated with a missense DCLRE1C variant in a later genetic analysis, and the association was replicated in an independent cohort. According to a later genetic analysis, donors in an Asian-associated ancestry cluster had fewer N-insertions in productive TCRs than the roughly 670-donor mean. HLA typing was unavailable for some donors at each locus, so association tests used only the typed subset. A further reported finding was that TCR beta sequences accurately predicted the HLA-A and HLA-B alleles for most subjects in the first cohort. A later analysis reported that several top co-occurrence clusters appeared linked to parvovirus B19, influenza, CMV and Epstein-Barr virus. It was suggested by the authors that the approach could potentially be generalized to other disease states and immunological phenotypes. Assigning TCR associations to individual alleles was difficult when HLA alleles, especially DR and DQ, strongly co-occurred. In the study, around 150 TCR beta chains were listed as associated with cytomegalovirus. Most TCR sequences were observed very rarely across donors, whereas some public TCRs were present in many individuals. In both the original and validation cohorts, the classifier was reported to diagnose cytomegalovirus status with high specificity and sensitivity. Correlated functional status among segregating V segments might be attributable to linkage disequilibrium, but an unknown experimental factor could not be ruled out. A later analysis found that HLA-associated TCR beta chains were more clonally expanded and had lower generation probabilities than equally common non-associated chains.

The TCR originated in a male donor in good health and CMV-seronegative. The sequenced sample was PBMCs.

The CDR3 loop reads CASSLDGVQGGYF. The DNA sequence reads TGTGCCAGCAGTCTTGATGGAGTCCAGGGGGGGTACTTC. The chain is made from TRBV6-5 and TRBJ2-7; the D gene is perhaps TRBD1, from 7 matching bases. Taken from the germline V gene, the CDR1 and CDR2 loops are MNHEY and SVGAGI. The CDR3 has 13 amino acids, counting the end cysteine and phenylalanine. Only CDR3 DNA remains: 39 bases, in frame from the first base. The V and J ends are trimmed by 5 bases and 12 bases, leaving 20 bases between them.